Given below is one T cell receptor (beta chain) in context. This specimen comes from a study of blood T cell repertoires in COVID-19. Germline V gene data show CDR1 as LGHNA and CDR2 as YSLEER. Trimming left V 2 bases short and J 6 bases short, with 7 bases between. The CDR3 is 13 amino acids. Cohorts were determined from participant-reported clinical history. This table comes from immunoSEQ multiplex PCR, and its TCRdb copy is limited to in-frame clones, with some not included. Seen here are roughly 200,000 clones, around 90% observed once, and the top ten hold over 1%. The sequenced sample consisted of PBMCs or T cells enriched from blood (not recorded which). The chain couples TRBV4-3 to TRBJ2-2, with unresolved D. This sequence was found in a man aged 25-45 years who had recovered from COVID-19. This CDR3 reads CASSQQLSGELFF. The CDR3, as DNA: TGCGCCAGCAGCCAACAACTTTCCGGGGAGCTGTTTTTT.